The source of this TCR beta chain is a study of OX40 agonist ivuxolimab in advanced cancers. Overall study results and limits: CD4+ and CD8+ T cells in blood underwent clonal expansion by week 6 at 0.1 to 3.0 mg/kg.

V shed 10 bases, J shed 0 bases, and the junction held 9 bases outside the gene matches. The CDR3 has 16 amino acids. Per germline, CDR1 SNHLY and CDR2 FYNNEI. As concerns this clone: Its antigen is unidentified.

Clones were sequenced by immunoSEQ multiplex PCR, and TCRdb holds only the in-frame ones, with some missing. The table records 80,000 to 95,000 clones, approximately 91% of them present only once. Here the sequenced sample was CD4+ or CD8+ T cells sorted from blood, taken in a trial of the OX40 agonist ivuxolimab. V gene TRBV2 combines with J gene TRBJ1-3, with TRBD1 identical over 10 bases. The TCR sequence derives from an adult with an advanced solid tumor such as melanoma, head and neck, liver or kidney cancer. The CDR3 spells CATERDRGISGNTIYF. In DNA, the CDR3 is TGTGCCACCGAGAGGGACAGGGGTATCTCTGGAAACACCATATATTTT.